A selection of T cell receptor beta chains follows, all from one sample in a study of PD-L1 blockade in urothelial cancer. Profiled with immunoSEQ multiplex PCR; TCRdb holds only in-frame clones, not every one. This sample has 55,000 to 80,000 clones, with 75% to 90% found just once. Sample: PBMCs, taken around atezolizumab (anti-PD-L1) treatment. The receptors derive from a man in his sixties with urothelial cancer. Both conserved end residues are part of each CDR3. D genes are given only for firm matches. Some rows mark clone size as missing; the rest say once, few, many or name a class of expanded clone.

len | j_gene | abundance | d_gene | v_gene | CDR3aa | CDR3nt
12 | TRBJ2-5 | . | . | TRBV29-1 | CSVLVSQETQYF | TGCAGCGTTTTGGTCAGCCAAGAGACCCAGTACTTC
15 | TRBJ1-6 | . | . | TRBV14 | CASSQDWGGNSPLHF | TGTGCCAGCAGCCAAGATTGGGGGGGTAATTCACCCCTCCACTTT
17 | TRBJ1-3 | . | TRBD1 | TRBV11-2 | CASTQSGTGRSGNTIYF | TGTGCCAGCACCCAATCCGGGACAGGTCGCTCTGGAAACACCATATATTTT
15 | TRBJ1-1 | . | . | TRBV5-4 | CASSWPGTKGTEAFF | TGTGCCAGCAGCTGGCCCGGGACTAAAGGGACTGAAGCTTTCTTT
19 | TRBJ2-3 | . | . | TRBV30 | CAWSVLSRRYARNGDTQYF | TGTGCCTGGAGTGTACTCTCCCGCCGGTACGCCCGAAATGGAGATACGCAGTATTTT
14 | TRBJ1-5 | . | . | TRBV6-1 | CASLYMGGNQPQHF | TGTGCCAGCCTTTATATGGGAGGCAATCAGCCCCAGCATTTT
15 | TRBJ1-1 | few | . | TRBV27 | CASSLSPRGLTEAFF | TGTGCCAGCAGTTTATCTCCCAGGGGTTTGACTGAAGCTTTCTTT
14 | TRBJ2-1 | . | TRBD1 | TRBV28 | CASSSGQGEEKQFF | TGTGCCAGCAGTTCGGGACAGGGGGAGGAAAAGCAGTTCTTC
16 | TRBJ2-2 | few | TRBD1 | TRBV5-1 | CASSWTGIKDTGELFF | TGCGCCAGCAGCTGGACAGGGATTAAGGACACCGGGGAGCTGTTTTTT
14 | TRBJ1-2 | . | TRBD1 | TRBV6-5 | CASSSTQGASGYTF | TGTGCCAGCAGTTCGACACAGGGGGCGAGTGGCTACACCTTC
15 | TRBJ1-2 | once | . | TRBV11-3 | CASSLGRAANYGYTF | TGTGCCAGCAGCTTAGGGAGGGCCGCTAACTATGGCTACACCTTC
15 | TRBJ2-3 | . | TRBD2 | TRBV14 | CASSRGTTPTDTQYF | TGTGCCAGCAGCCGAGGGACTACCCCCACAGATACGCAGTATTTT
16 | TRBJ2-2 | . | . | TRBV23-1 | CASSQGGGHNTGELFF | TGCGCCAGCAGTCAAGGCGGGGGACATAACACCGGGGAGCTGTTTTTT
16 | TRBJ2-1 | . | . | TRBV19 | CASSIGRGMGYNEQFF | TGTGCCAGTAGTATAGGGCGGGGAATGGGATACAATGAGCAGTTCTTC
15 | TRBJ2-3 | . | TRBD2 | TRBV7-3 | CASSLLAGGTDTQYF | TGTGCCAGCAGCTTACTAGCGGGGGGCACAGATACGCAGTATTTT
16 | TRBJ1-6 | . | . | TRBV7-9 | CASSLDGTSMNSPLHF | TGTGCCAGCAGCTTAGACGGGACAAGCATGAATTCACCCCTCCACTTT
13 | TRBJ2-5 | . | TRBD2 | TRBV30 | CAWSSGGQETQYF | TGTGCCTGGAGTAGCGGGGGACAAGAGACCCAGTACTTC
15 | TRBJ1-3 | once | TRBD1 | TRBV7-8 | CASSSTGGFGNTIYF | TGTGCCAGCAGCTCGACAGGGGGCTTCGGAAACACCATATATTTT
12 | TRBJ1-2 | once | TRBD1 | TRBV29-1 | CSVGGQQYGYTF | TGCAGCGTTGGGGGACAGCAATATGGCTACACCTTC
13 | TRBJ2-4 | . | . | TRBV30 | CAWRPVAKNIQYF | TGTGCCTGGAGACCGGTAGCCAAAAACATTCAGTACTTC
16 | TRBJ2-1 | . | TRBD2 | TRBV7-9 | CASSAVSGGAYNEQFF | TGTGCCAGCAGCGCGGTTAGCGGGGGGGCCTACAATGAGCAGTTCTTC
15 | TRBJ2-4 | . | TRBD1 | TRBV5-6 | CASSQYTGGKNIQYF | TGTGCCAGCAGCCAATATACAGGGGGGAAAAACATTCAGTACTTC
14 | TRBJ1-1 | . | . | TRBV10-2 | CASAETGRRTEAFF | TGCGCCAGCGCAGAGACAGGCAGGCGCACTGAAGCTTTCTTT
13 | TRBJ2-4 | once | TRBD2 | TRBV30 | CAWAAGLQNIQYF | TGTGCCTGGGCAGCGGGGCTCCAAAACATTCAGTACTTC
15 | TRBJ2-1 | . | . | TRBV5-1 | CASSLERFSYNEQFF | TGCGCCAGCAGCTTGGAGCGGTTCTCCTACAATGAGCAGTTCTTC
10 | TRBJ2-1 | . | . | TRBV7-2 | CASSQERVFF | TGTGCCAGCAGCCAGGAGCGGGTGTTCTTC
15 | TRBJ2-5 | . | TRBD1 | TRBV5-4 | CASSTRDRGLETQYF | TGTGCCAGCAGCACCCGGGACAGGGGGCTGGAGACCCAGTACTTC
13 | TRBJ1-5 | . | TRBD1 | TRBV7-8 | CASSLKRDREQHF | TGTGCCAGCAGCTTGAAGCGGGACAGGGAACAGCATTTT
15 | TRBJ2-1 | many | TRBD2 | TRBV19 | CASSTRGGSYNEQFF | TGTGCCAGTAGTACGCGGGGGGGGAGCTACAATGAGCAGTTCTTC
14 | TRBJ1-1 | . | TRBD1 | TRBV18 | CASSNRGPGTEAFF | TGTGCCAGCTCAAACAGGGGGCCCGGCACTGAAGCTTTCTTT
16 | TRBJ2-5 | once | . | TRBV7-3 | CASSLLGGGVLETQYF | TGTGCCAGCAGCTTGTTGGGGGGGGGCGTACTAGAGACCCAGTACTTC
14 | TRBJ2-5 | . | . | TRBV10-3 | CAISEWLGGETQYF | TGTGCCATCAGTGAGTGGCTAGGAGGCGAGACCCAGTACTTC
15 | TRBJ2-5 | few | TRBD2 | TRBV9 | CASSEGGVQMETQYF | TGTGCCAGCAGCGAGGGAGGGGTACAAATGGAGACCCAGTACTTC
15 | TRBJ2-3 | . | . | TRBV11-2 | CASSLGGGRTDTQYF | TGTGCCAGCAGCTTAGGGGGGGGCAGGACAGATACGCAGTATTTT
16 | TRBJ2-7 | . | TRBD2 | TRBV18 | CASSPLSGGSHYEQYF | TGTGCCAGCTCACCACTGAGCGGGGGATCCCACTACGAGCAGTACTTC
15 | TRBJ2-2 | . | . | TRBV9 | CASSVLGSNTGELFF | TGTGCCAGCAGCGTTCTAGGATCGAACACCGGGGAGCTGTTTTTT
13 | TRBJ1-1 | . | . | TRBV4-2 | CASSQEWHTEAFF | TGTGCCAGCAGCCAAGAATGGCACACTGAAGCTTTCTTT
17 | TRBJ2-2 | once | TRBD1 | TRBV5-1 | CASRSGTGGPNTGELFF | TGCGCCAGCAGGTCCGGGACAGGGGGGCCGAACACCGGGGAGCTGTTTTTT
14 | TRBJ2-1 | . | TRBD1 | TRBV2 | CASRGQGASYEQFF | TGTGCCAGCAGAGGACAGGGGGCAAGTTATGAGCAGTTCTTC
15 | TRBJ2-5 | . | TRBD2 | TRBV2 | CASSNSGGAEETQYF | TGTGCCAGCAGTAATAGCGGGGGGGCCGAAGAGACCCAGTACTTC
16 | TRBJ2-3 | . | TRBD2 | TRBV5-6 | CASSWLLAGYTDTQYF | TGTGCCAGCAGCTGGCTACTAGCGGGGTACACAGATACGCAGTATTTT
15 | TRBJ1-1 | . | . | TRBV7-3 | CASSLPPDMNTEAFF | TGTGCCAGCAGCTTACCCCCGGACATGAACACTGAAGCTTTCTTT
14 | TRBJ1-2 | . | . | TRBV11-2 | CASSLSRDNYGYTF | TGTGCCAGCAGCTTATCCCGGGATAACTATGGCTACACCTTC
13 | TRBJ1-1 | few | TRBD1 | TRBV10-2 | CASNRDRDAEAFF | TGCGCCAGTAACCGGGACAGGGACGCTGAAGCTTTCTTT
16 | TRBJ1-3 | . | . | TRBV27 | CALGQDLILSGNTIYF | TGTGCATTGGGGCAGGACCTTATACTCTCTGGAAACACCATATATTTT
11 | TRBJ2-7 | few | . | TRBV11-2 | CASSLVDEQYF | TGTGCCAGCAGCTTAGTCGACGAGCAGTACTTC
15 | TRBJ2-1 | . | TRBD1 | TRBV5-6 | CASTRAGQGWGGQFF | TGTGCCAGCACCCGAGCGGGACAGGGATGGGGAGGGCAGTTCTTC